These 25 T cell receptor beta chains were all obtained from the same sample, sequenced in a study of shared clonotypes between healthy human individuals (TCRdb year 2020). CD8 naive samples were obtained by positive selection for CCR7 among CD45RO-negative cells, yielding a CD45RA+CCR7+ population from which TemRA cells were excluded. The library was prepared using the immunoSEQ multiplex PCR assay. The immuneACCESS repertoire file appears here via TCRdb, limited to in-frame rearrangements. These files lack a portion of the clones; in checked studies, under half of the deficit traces to unresolved V genes, and the cause of the others is not known. The sample data list fewer than 1 million clones, and approximately 96% of these were observed just once. Under 0.25% of the sample belongs to the ten largest clones. The specimen was naive CD8+ T cells sorted from blood. The cell subset or site label for this specimen denotes: CD45RA+CCR7+. The receptors originated from a man aged 30-40 years in good health.

The chain carries TRBV11-3 and TRBJ2-6; the D is unclear. V gave up 5 bases and J gave up 0 bases, with 8 bases separating them. The V gene's germline CDR1 is SGHNT and CDR2 YENEEA. This CDR3 has 15 residues. The CDR3, as DNA: TGTGCCAGCAGCGGACCTAGCTCTGGGGCCAACGTCCTGACTTTC. Its translation: CASSGPSSGANVLTF.

The chain joins TRBV5-1 to TRBJ2-1; D perhaps matches TRBD2 (6 bases). Per germline, CDR1 SGHRS and CDR2 YFSETQ. This CDR3 spans 14 amino acids. Deletions cut 3 bases from V and 8 bases from J, with 15 bases between. CDR3: CASSSLRRADEQFF. The CDR3 DNA reads TGCGCCAGCAGCTCCCTACGGAGGGCCGATGAGCAGTTCTTC.

In this sample, this clone turned up once. The rearrangement links TRBV19 to TRBJ1-2; the D gene is possibly TRBD1 (5 bases). The germline CDR1 and CDR2 sequences are LNHDA and SQIVND (reference sequence). Trimming pared 3 bases from V and 3 bases from J, leaving 11 bases between. The CDR3 is 14 amino acids. Here the CDR3 reads CASSMLGDYYGYTF. The DNA of the CDR3 is TGTGCCAGTAGTATGCTGGGGGACTACTATGGCTACACCTTC.

The CDR3 bases are TGTGCCAGCAGTTTCGGGGCTGGTCGCGAGCAGTACTTC. Its translation is CASSFGAGREQYF. The chain is built from TRBV27 and TRBJ2-7; TRBD1 or TRBD2 may be the D gene (5 bases each). Germline assignment: CDR1 MNHEY and CDR2 SMNVEV (reference sequence). The length of the CDR3 is 13 residues. V lost 3 bases to trimming and J lost 6 bases, with 12 bases between them.

The chain joins TRBV13 to TRBJ1-1; D possibly corresponds to TRBD1 (6 bases). The V end was cut by 3 bases, the J end by 3 bases, with 11 bases between. CDR3 length: 14 residues. CDR1 and CDR2 from the germline V gene are PRHDT and FYEKMQ (reference sequence). This CDR3 is CASSLRGGDTEAFF. The CDR3 nucleotides read TGTGCCAGCAGCTTGAGGGGGGGCGACACTGAAGCTTTCTTT.

This chain uses TRBV6-5 with TRBJ1-1; TRBD1 aligns across 9 bases. This CDR3 spans 14 amino acids. V trimming: 6 bases; J trimming: 8 bases; junction bases outside the gene matches: 10. Germline CDR1 is MNHEY and CDR2 is SVGAGI. CDR3: CASSLKQGAVEAFF. DNA for the CDR3: TGTGCCAGCAGCCTTAAACAGGGGGCGGTGGAAGCTTTCTTT.

The rearrangement links TRBV7-2 to TRBJ1-2; D not resolved. The CDR3 has 15 amino acids. V was trimmed by 1 base and J by 3 bases, leaving 12 bases between them. CDR1 SGHTA and CDR2 FQGNSA come from the germline V gene. The CDR3 protein is CASSLDPGRDYGYTF. Here the CDR3 DNA reads TGTGCCAGCAGCTTAGATCCGGGTCGGGACTATGGCTACACCTTC.

V and J are TRBV4-2 and TRBJ2-7; D may be TRBD2 (5 bases). This CDR3 is 13 amino acids long. Germline CDR1 is LGHNA and CDR2 is YNFKEQ. V dropped 1 base and J dropped 3 bases, with 7 bases sitting between them. The CDR3: CASSQVTSYEQYF. The CDR3 DNA sequence: TGTGCCAGCAGCCAAGTAACTAGCTACGAGCAGTACTTC.

The chain is built from TRBV11-3 and TRBJ2-2; 8 bases agree with TRBD2. Trimming at V came to 5 bases and at J to 0 bases, leaving 8 bases not matched to a gene. Germline V gives CDR1 SGHNT, CDR2 YENEEA. CDR3 length equals 17 residues. CDR3 sequence reads: CASSHTIAGTNTGELFF. In DNA form, the CDR3 reads TGTGCCAGCAGCCATACCATAGCGGGGACGAACACCGGGGAGCTGTTTTTT.

The chain links TRBV2 to TRBJ1-2; D remains ambiguous. Germline V gives CDR1 SNHLY, CDR2 FYNNEI. V was pared by 10 bases and J by 5 bases, with 11 bases between. The CDR3 has 11 amino acids. CDR3 coding DNA: TGTGCCACCAAAACAGATTATGGCTACACCTTC. Translated: CATKTDYGYTF.

This chain joins TRBV5-1 and TRBJ2-7; 8 positions match TRBD2. The length of the CDR3 is 15 residues. Looked up from germline, CDR1 is SGHRS and CDR2 is YFSETQ. The junction had 9 bases not matched to a gene; V was cut back by 5 bases and J by 2 bases. CDR3 sequence: CASREQAGAPYEQYF. The CDR3 nucleotides read TGCGCCAGCAGGGAACAAGCGGGAGCCCCCTACGAGCAGTACTTC.

The chain carries TRBV11-2 and TRBJ2-7, with 10 bases lining up with TRBD2. V was clipped by 5 bases and J by 3 bases; unmatched bases: 16. The CDR3 totals 18 residues. Germline V lookup: CDR1 SGHAT, CDR2 FQNNGV. The CDR3 here is CASSGIGVAGGGFYEQYF. In DNA, the CDR3 is TGTGCCAGCAGCGGCATTGGGGTAGCGGGAGGAGGTTTCTACGAGCAGTACTTC.

V gene TRBV9 combines with J gene TRBJ2-1; TRBD2 matches at 11 bases. This CDR3 is 18 amino acids long. The V gene's germline CDR1 is SGDLS and CDR2 YYNGEE. With V trimmed by 4 bases and J by 3 bases, 12 bases remained unmatched. The CDR3 region is CASSLKASGLADYNEQFF. CDR3 in DNA: TGTGCCAGCAGCCTCAAGGCGTCGGGACTAGCGGACTACAATGAGCAGTTCTTC.

This chain uses TRBV5-4 with TRBJ1-1, with TRBD1 matching over 7 bases. Looked up from germline, CDR1 is SGHNT and CDR2 is YYREEE (reference sequence). J gave up 0 bases and V 4 bases, and 9 bases lay outside the gene matches. The length of the CDR3 is 16 residues. This CDR3 reads CASSRTPGQMNTEAFF. CDR3 bases: TGTGCCAGCAGCCGTACCCCGGGACAGATGAACACTGAAGCTTTCTTT.

The rearrangement links TRBV18 to TRBJ1-5, with 7 bases aligning to TRBD1. V lost 2 bases, J lost 5 bases, and 6 bases stayed unmatched. Looked up from germline, CDR1 is KGHSH and CDR2 is LQKENI. The CDR3 length is 15 residues. CDR3 bases: TGTGCCAGCTCACCAGTCGGGACAGACGATCAGCCCCAGCATTTT. Translated, it gives CASSPVGTDDQPQHF.

This clone showed up just once. The genes are TRBV2 and TRBJ1-1, with D maybe TRBD1 (5 bases). Germline CDR1 SNHLY, CDR2 FYNNEI. The germline V and J ends were trimmed by 2 bases and 9 bases, with 16 bases remaining between them. The length of the CDR3 is 14 residues. The CDR3 nucleotides read TGTGCCAGCAGTGAAATCGCTGATGAGGGGAAAGCTTTCTTT. Amino acid sequence: CASSEIADEGKAFF.

The genes are TRBV30 and TRBJ1-2; 7 bases fit TRBD1. CDR3 size: 12 residues. Per germline, CDR1 GTSNPN and CDR2 SVGIG (reference sequence). Trimming took 4 bases from V and 4 from J; bases not matched to a gene: 3. Written as DNA, the CDR3 is TGTGCCTGGACGGGACAGATCTATGGCTACACCTTC. It yields the protein CAWTGQIYGYTF.

The chain combines TRBV20-1 with TRBJ2-3; D gene ambiguous. This CDR3 comprises 11 residues. The V gene's germline CDR1 is DFQATT and CDR2 SNEGSKA (reference sequence). The V gene lost 6 bases and the J gene lost 4 bases, with 8 bases spanning the gap. In nucleotides, the CDR3 is TGCAGTGCGAACCGCGCAGATACGCAGTATTTT. Translated, it gives CSANRADTQYF.

The chain joins TRBV2 to TRBJ2-7; 15 bases fit TRBD2. The V gene's germline CDR1 is SNHLY and CDR2 FYNNEI. This CDR3 region has 15 residues. V lost 10 bases, J lost 2 bases, and 6 bases stayed unmatched. CDR3 residues: CATIGTSGGTYEQYF. The CDR3 nucleotides read TGTGCCACTATAGGGACTAGCGGGGGGACCTACGAGCAGTACTTC.

Comment on this clone: The sample carries other DNA sequences with the same CDR3. The chain has TRBV6-5 and TRBJ2-2; D may be TRBD2 (5 bases). The CDR3 contains 15 residues. Looked up from germline, CDR1 is MNHEY and CDR2 is SVGAGI. V lost 0 bases, J lost 4 bases, and 9 bases lay in between. CDR3 coding DNA: TGTGCCAGCAGTTACTCTACCGGACTCACCGGGGAGCTGTTTTTT. Its translation: CASSYSTGLTGELFF.

CDR3 in amino acids: CASSLTPGTSTHNEQFF. In DNA form, the CDR3 reads TGTGCCAGCAGCTTAACCCCCGGGACTAGCACCCACAATGAGCAGTTCTTC. The chain uses TRBV11-2 and TRBJ2-1, with 9 bases lining up with TRBD2. The CDR3 is 17 residues long. The germline gives CDR1 SGHAT, CDR2 FQNNGV. Trimming took 2 bases from V and 5 from J; bases not matched to a gene: 10.

This chain connects TRBV10-1 to TRBJ2-1; tentatively, D is TRBD2 (6 bases). The CDR3 sequence is 19 residues long. Per germline, CDR1 WNHNN and CDR2 SYGVQD (reference sequence). The ends were cut back, 0 bases at V and 6 bases at J, with 24 bases in the middle. The CDR3 protein is CASSESPPMWGVPGNEQFF. The DNA for the CDR3 is TGCGCCAGCAGTGAGTCCCCCCCGATGTGGGGGGTCCCGGGCAATGAGCAGTTCTTC.

The chain employs TRBV15 and TRBJ2-5, with D perhaps given as TRBD1 or TRBD2 (5 bases each). V shed 9 bases and J shed 5 bases, with 19 bases lying between them. The V gene's germline CDR1 is LNHNV and CDR2 YYDKDF (reference sequence). The CDR3 is made up of 14 amino acids. The CDR3 region is CATAEGTGWETQYF. For the CDR3, the DNA is TGTGCCACTGCAGAGGGGACGGGGTGGGAGACCCAGTACTTC. The whole variable domain, remainder taken from reference TRBV15 and TRBJ2-5, is DAMVIQNPRYQVTQFGKPVTLSCSQTLNHNVMYWYQQKSSQAPKLLFHYYDKDFNNEADTPDNFQSRRPNTSFCFLDIRSPGLGDTAMYLCATAEGTGWETQYFGPGTRLLVL.

V and J are TRBV5-1 and TRBJ2-3; 13 bases match TRBD2. Germline trimming cut 3 bases from V and 2 bases from J; bases unmatched to any gene: 6. Per germline, CDR1 SGHRS and CDR2 YFSETQ. The CDR3 is 17 residues long. The CDR3 bases are TGCGCCAGCAGCTCGGGACTAGCGGGACCGGACACAGATACGCAGTATTTT. It translates to CASSSGLAGPDTDTQYF.

The CDR3 spells CASSEMYRFGEQYF. The CDR3 nucleotides read TGCGCCAGCAGTGAGATGTACAGGTTCGGGGAGCAGTACTTC. This chain uses TRBV10-1 with TRBJ2-7; tentatively, D is TRBD1 (5 bases). Trimming pared 2 bases from V and 7 bases from J, leaving 15 bases between. The CDR3 covers 14 residues. In germline, CDR1 is WNHNN, CDR2 SYGVQD (reference sequence).